This T cell receptor (beta chain) was documented in a study of identical twins. Study-level points and caveats: These conclusions were based on statistical analysis (cross-sectional, not following the same donors).

The CDR3 is 12 residues long. This clonotype was counted a few times. Its antigen is currently unknown. With template switching, a universal primer site was added, and the cDNA carried unique molecular identifiers. TCRdb fed the 5' RACE reads into MiXCR, producing one record per CDR3 protein. This table has 1.5 million to 2 million distinct CDR3 sequences, roughly 35% appearing once. Sequenced: cord blood. V gene TRBV21-1 combines with J gene TRBJ1-4. TRBV21-1 is a pseudogene segment. This TCR was recovered from a newborn girl in good health. This chain's CDR3 is CASSKDCEKLFF. The DNA of the CDR3 is TGTGCCAGCAGCAAGGATTGTGAAAAACTGTTTTTT.